This T cell receptor (beta chain) is from a study of blood T cells in healthy people across ages. About this clonotype: Its specificity is unknown.

Study findings and constraints: One million T cells yielded diversity estimates that were considered underestimates.

Between the trimmed V and J ends, which lost 2 bases and 0 bases, there was a span of 10 bases. This CDR3 region has 14 residues. The germline gives CDR1 DFQATT, CDR2 SNEGSKA (reference sequence). A second about 6 to 12 cycle PCR used barcoded and J-beta primers. TCRdb re-analysed the 5' RACE reads in MiXCR, keeping a single row per CDR3 protein. The sample lists approximately 1.5 million distinct CDR3 sequences; around 35% were seen once. The chain employs TRBV20-1 and TRBJ1-1, with D possibly TRBD1 on 6 matching bases. The clonotype was recovered from a woman in her thirties in good health. The material sequenced was blood. This CDR3 reads CSARRGALNTEAFF. The CDR3 nucleotides read TGCAGTGCTAGAAGGGGGGCCCTGAACACTGAAGCTTTCTTT.